This passage covers 22 T cell receptor beta chains from one sample sequenced in a study of OX40 agonist ivuxolimab in advanced cancers. The protocol was immunoSEQ multiplex PCR, while the TCRdb copy is restricted to in-frame clones and leaves out a portion. The sample yields tens of thousands of clones, nearly 95% seen once. This specimen consisted of CD4+ or CD8+ T cells sorted from blood, obtained in a trial of the OX40 agonist ivuxolimab. The receptor set was obtained from an adult with an advanced solid tumor such as melanoma, head and neck, liver or kidney cancer.

The rearrangement joins TRBV2 to TRBJ1-3; D gene uncertain. The V end lost 6 bases, the J end lost 0 bases, and 12 bases lay between the germline ends. Germline CDR1 reads SNHLY; CDR2 reads FYNNEI. The CDR3 loop spans 15 amino acids. The CDR3 DNA follows: TGTGCCAGCAGCGCCGACGGAAGCTCTGGAAACACCATATATTTT. It encodes CASSADGSSGNTIYF.

The rearrangement joins TRBV6-5 to TRBJ1-1; D gene uncertain. Between the trimmed V and J ends, which lost 2 bases and 1 base, there was a span of 5 bases. CDR3 length equals 13 residues. The germline CDR1 and CDR2 sequences are MNHEY and SVGAGI. The CDR3 DNA is TGTGCCAGCAGTTACGCCGGGAACACTGAAGCTTTCTTT. It yields the protein CASSYAGNTEAFF.

The chain joins TRBV6-5 to TRBJ2-2; 8 bases fit TRBD2. The CDR3 loop spans 16 amino acids. The germline V gene encodes CDR1 MNHEY and CDR2 SVGAGI. V shed 2 bases and J 2 bases; nucleotides not matched to a gene: 4. The CDR3 reads CASSYPTSGNTGELFF. CDR3 nucleotides: TGTGCCAGCAGTTACCCTACTAGCGGAAACACCGGGGAGCTGTTTTTT.

The V gene is TRBV2, the J gene TRBJ1-2; 9 positions agree with TRBD1. V was clipped by 1 base and J by 3 bases; unmatched bases: 12. Germline values: CDR1 SNHLY, CDR2 FYNNEI. The CDR3 has 18 residues. The chain's CDR3 is CASSEVKEGQGGDYGYTF. CDR3 DNA sequence: TGTGCCAGCAGTGAAGTGAAGGAGGGACAGGGAGGGGACTATGGCTACACCTTC.

The chain carries TRBV9 and TRBJ2-5, with D maybe TRBD2 (7 bases). This CDR3 contains 14 residues. Per the germline V gene, CDR1 is SGDLS and CDR2 is YYNGEE. Trimming pared 0 bases from V and 3 bases from J, leaving 9 bases between. DNA of the CDR3: TGTGCCAGCAGCGTAGGAGGGGGGGAAGAGACCCAGTACTTC. Residues: CASSVGGGEETQYF. The entire variable domain, with the rest obtained from reference TRBV9 and TRBJ2-5, is as follows: DSGVTQTPKHLITATGQRVTLRCSPRSGDLSVYWYQQSLDQGLQFLIQYYNGEERAKGNILERFSAQQFPDLHSELNLSSLELGDSALYFCASSVGGGEETQYFGPGTRLLVL.

The chain has TRBV19 and TRBJ2-3; 10 nucleotides line up with TRBD2. This CDR3 contains 16 residues. Losses at the gene ends were 4 bases for V and 3 bases for J; bases not matched to a gene: 7. Germline CDR1 reads LNHDA; CDR2 reads SQIVND (reference sequence). This CDR3 is CASSTIRAGGTDTQYF. In DNA form, the CDR3 reads TGTGCCAGTAGTACGATCCGAGCGGGGGGGACAGATACGCAGTATTTT. Full variable domain (remainder filled in from reference TRBV19 and TRBJ2-3): DGGITQSPKYLFRKEGQNVTLSCEQNLNHDAMYWYRQDPGQGLRLIYYSQIVNDFQKGDIAEGYSVSREKKESFPLTVTSAQKNPTAFYLCASSTIRAGGTDTQYFGPGTRLTVL.

The rearrangement links TRBV6-4 to TRBJ2-7, with D hard to call. CDR3 length: 16 residues. Germline V lookup: CDR1 MRHNA, CDR2 SNTAGT. V was trimmed by 3 bases and J by 4 bases, leaving 19 bases between them. This chain's CDR3 is CASSEYDIGLGYEQYF. The CDR3 coding sequence is TGTGCCAGCAGTGAGTACGACATTGGCTTGGGGTACGAGCAGTACTTC.

The rearrangement links TRBV27 to TRBJ1-2; 10 positions match TRBD1. V shed 5 bases and J 3 bases; nucleotides not matched to a gene: 6. Germline CDR1 is MNHEY and CDR2 is SMNVEV (reference sequence). The CDR3 is 15 residues long. The CDR3: CASSPRQGAHYGYTF. CDR3 coding DNA: TGTGCCAGCAGTCCTCGACAGGGGGCTCACTATGGCTACACCTTC.

The chain links TRBV9 to TRBJ1-2, with unresolved D. The germline V gene encodes CDR1 SGDLS and CDR2 YYNGEE. The length of the CDR3 is 13 residues. V was trimmed by 6 bases and J by 8 bases, leaving 17 bases between them. The CDR3 protein is CASTLSGRAGYTF. The CDR3 nucleotides are TGTGCCAGCACCCTATCTGGTCGGGCCGGCTACACCTTC.

This clone was counted once. The chain carries TRBV6-5 and TRBJ2-1; no clear D gene. The CDR3 totals 11 residues. Germline lookup yields CDR1 MNHEY and CDR2 SVGAGI. The V end was cut by 6 bases, the J end by 7 bases, with 7 bases between. CDR3 nucleotides: TGTGCCAGCAGGATAGCTAATGAGCAGTTCTTC. It yields the protein CASRIANEQFF.

This clone was detected a few times. V usage is TRBV2 and J usage is TRBJ1-2; D not resolved. V lost 6 bases and J lost 3, with 5 bases in between. The CDR3 is made up of 11 amino acids. The germline V gene has CDR1 SNHLY and CDR2 FYNNEI. The CDR3 here is CASRAHYGYTF. CDR3 coding DNA: TGTGCCAGCAGAGCCCACTATGGCTACACCTTC.

Here the CDR3 DNA reads TGCAGTGCAAGACCCACCGGAGCGCAGTATTTT. Translating gives CSARPTGAQYF. This rearrangement joins TRBV20-1 to TRBJ2-3, with D unclear. Germline V CDR1 and CDR2: DFQATT, SNEGSKA (reference sequence). The CDR3 has 11 residues. V was pared by 6 bases and J by 10 bases, with 14 bases between.

This chain connects TRBV7-9 to TRBJ2-7, with no clear D. Germline-derived CDR1 and CDR2 are SEHNR and FQNEAQ (reference sequence). This CDR3 comprises 17 residues. V was pared by 4 bases and J by 2 bases, with 21 bases between. The DNA for the CDR3 is TGTGCCAGCAGCTCTCCTATCAACGGGTCCGGCCCCTACGAGCAGTACTTC. This gives the protein CASSSPINGSGPYEQYF.

The chain recombines TRBV7-6 with TRBJ2-1, with TRBD2 as a possible D gene (6 bases). The CDR3 length is 16 residues. Between the trimmed V and J ends, which lost 2 bases and 4 bases, there was a span of 15 bases. Germline CDR1 reads SGHVS; CDR2 reads FNYEAQ. CDR3 loop: CASSLNRDSDYNEQFF. As DNA, the CDR3 is TGTGCCAGCAGCTTAAACCGGGACTCGGATTACAATGAGCAGTTCTTC.

The chain has TRBV19 and TRBJ2-7, with 10 bases that match TRBD1. This CDR3 contains 13 residues. J lost 4 bases, V lost 10 bases, and 7 bases had no gene match. Germline CDR1 is LNHDA and CDR2 is SQIVND (reference sequence). The DNA for the CDR3 is TGTGCCACCCACCCGGGACAGGGGTACGAGCAGTACTTC. It yields the protein CATHPGQGYEQYF.

The V call is TRBV7-6, the J call TRBJ2-1; 7 nucleotides agree with TRBD2. This CDR3 has 13 residues. Germline assignment: CDR1 SGHVS and CDR2 FNYEAQ. The V segment lost 1 base and the J segment 8 bases; nucleotides outside the gene matches: 2. CDR3: CASSLERGDEQFF. For the CDR3, the DNA is TGTGCCAGCAGCTTAGAGCGGGGCGATGAGCAGTTCTTC.

The gene calls are TRBV9 and TRBJ2-1; the match to TRBD2 covers 10 bases. This CDR3 spans 14 amino acids. V trimming: 3 bases; J trimming: 6 bases; junction bases outside the gene matches: 3. Germline lookup yields CDR1 SGDLS and CDR2 YYNGEE. The CDR3 protein is CASSEAGGSNEQFF. The DNA for the CDR3 is TGTGCCAGCAGCGAAGCGGGGGGGAGCAATGAGCAGTTCTTC.

This clone was recorded a few times. This chain connects TRBV7-9 to TRBJ1-2, with D possibly TRBD1 on 5 matching bases. Germline CDR1 SEHNR, CDR2 FQNEAQ (reference sequence). The V end was cut by 5 bases, the J end by 4 bases, with 11 bases between. The CDR3 is 13 amino acids. The CDR3 spells CASSEEGIYGYTF. In DNA, the CDR3 is TGTGCCAGCAGCGAGGAGGGGATCTATGGCTACACCTTC.

The genes are TRBV6-5 and TRBJ1-5; D is perhaps TRBD1 (5 bases). Trimming removed 4 bases from V and 6 bases from J, with 10 bases in between. The germline gives CDR1 MNHEY, CDR2 SVGAGI. The CDR3 is 13 amino acids. The CDR3 protein is CASSLRGAQPQHF. In nucleotides, the CDR3 is TGTGCCAGCAGTTTAAGGGGAGCTCAGCCCCAGCATTTT.

This chain links TRBV4-1 with TRBJ1-5, with TRBD1 identical over 8 bases. V dropped 3 bases and J dropped 3; count of bases not matched to a gene: 10. Germline CDR1 is MGHRA and CDR2 is YSYEKL. This CDR3 comprises 17 residues. CDR3 DNA: TGCGCCAGCAGCCATCTTGGACAGGGCTTCCCCAATCAGCCCCAGCATTTT. It yields the protein CASSHLGQGFPNQPQHF.

The gene calls are TRBV19 and TRBJ2-1; TRBD2 matches 9 bases. CDR3 length equals 15 residues. The V segment lost 1 base and the J segment 8 bases; nucleotides outside the gene matches: 6. CDR1 and CDR2 from the germline V gene are LNHDA and SQIVND (reference sequence). CDR3 coding DNA: TGTGCCAGTAGTATAGCCGGCGGGGGGGCATATGAGCAGTTCTTC. Translating it yields CASSIAGGGAYEQFF.

The V and J genes are TRBV27 and TRBJ1-2; 12 bases line up with TRBD1. Germline trimming cut 3 bases from V and 0 bases from J; bases unmatched to any gene: 2. In germline, CDR1 is MNHEY, CDR2 SMNVEV (reference sequence). The CDR3 consists of 16 residues. Written as DNA, the CDR3 is TGTGCCAGCAGTTTGGGGACAGGGGGCTCTAACTATGGCTACACCTTC. Translation: CASSLGTGGSNYGYTF.